These 21 T cell receptor beta chains were sequenced from one sample in a study of cytotoxic CD8 clonotypes in ibrutinib-treated CLL. Libraries were prepared by immunoSEQ multiplex PCR; TCRdb keeps only in-frame clonotypes and omits some of them. The table lists about 76,000 clones, less than 90% of them singletons. The source material was PBMCs, sampled after 24 months of ibrutinib treatment. Every receptor here comes from a human donor with chronic lymphocytic leukemia.

V usage is TRBV9 and J usage is TRBJ2-7; a possible D gene is TRBD1 (5 bases). The V gene lost 0 bases and the J gene lost 5 bases, with 15 bases spanning the gap. The germline V gene encodes CDR1 SGDLS and CDR2 YYNGEE. There are 15 residues in the CDR3. CDR3 coding DNA: TGTGCCAGCAGCGTAGGATTGCAGGGCCGCGACGAGCAGTACTTC. Translation: CASSVGLQGRDEQYF.

This clone has a single count. The chain recombines TRBV4-2 with TRBJ2-7; perhaps TRBD2 as D (6 bases). This CDR3 has 17 amino acids. In germline, CDR1 is LGHNA, CDR2 YNFKEQ. Trimming shortened V by 1 base and J by 7 bases, and 23 bases separated the two germline ends. The CDR3 reads CASSQVDRRDYKREQYF. The CDR3 bases are TGTGCCAGCAGCCAAGTCGATCGGCGGGATTATAAGAGGGAGCAGTACTTC.

The chain links TRBV7-9 to TRBJ2-3, with 7 bases lining up with TRBD2. Germline CDR1 SEHNR, CDR2 FQNEAQ (reference sequence). The CDR3 length is 15 residues. Trimming cost V 3 bases and J 4 bases; bases outside gene matches: 7. The CDR3 nucleotides are TGTGCCAGCAGCTTTGCGGGAGTGGGGTCAGATACGCAGTATTTT. This encodes CASSFAGVGSDTQYF.

The rearrangement uses TRBV29-1 and TRBJ2-7; D unclear. The V gene's germline CDR1 is SQVTM and CDR2 ANQGSEA. This CDR3 region has 13 residues. V was cut by 4 bases and J by 0 bases, with 10 bases left in between. The CDR3 protein is CSVGGIGSYEQYF. The CDR3, as DNA: TGCAGCGTTGGGGGAATTGGCTCCTACGAGCAGTACTTC.

This clone was seen a handful of times. J is TRBJ2-3 and V is TRBV28; a weak D match, TRBD1 (5 bases). The CDR3 covers 16 residues. Germline CDR1 reads MDHEN; CDR2 reads SYDVKM. V was clipped by 6 bases and J by 0 bases, with 16 bases between them. The CDR3, as DNA: TGTGCCAGCAGCTCCCCAGGACACACTAGCACAGATACGCAGTATTTT. Protein product: CASSSPGHTSTDTQYF.

This chain connects TRBV5-1 to TRBJ2-2, with D perhaps assigned TRBD1 or TRBD2 (6 bases each). V shed 2 bases and J shed 7 bases, with 18 bases lying between them. From germline, CDR1 is SGHRS and CDR2 YFSETQ. This CDR3 is built from 16 residues. CDR3 DNA sequence: TGCGCCAGCAGCTTCGGGGGCCCGGGGATTGGCGGGGAGCTGTTTTTT. Its translation: CASSFGGPGIGGELFF.

This clone appeared a single time. V gene TRBV5-4 combines with J gene TRBJ2-2; D is tentatively TRBD1 or TRBD2 (5 bases each). The length of the CDR3 is 17 residues. V lost 3 bases and J 1 base, leaving 16 bases between the germline ends. CDR1 and CDR2 (germline): SGHNT, YYREEE (reference sequence). In nucleotides, the CDR3 is TGTGCCAGCAGCTCTCCGGGACCCCTGGGGAACACCGGGGAGCTGTTTTTT. It translates to CASSSPGPLGNTGELFF.

V gene TRBV28 combines with J gene TRBJ2-7; D uncertain. The germline gives CDR1 MDHEN, CDR2 SYDVKM. Trimming removed 6 bases from V and 3 bases from J, with 12 bases in between. The CDR3 extends over 13 amino acids. In nucleotides, the CDR3 is TGTGCCAGCAGCCCCAATGTGGGCTACGAGCAGTACTTC. Encoded protein: CASSPNVGYEQYF. Complete variable domain (other parts from reference TRBV28 and TRBJ2-7): DVKVTQSSRYLVKRTGEKVFLECVQDMDHENMFWYRQDPGLGLRLIYFSYDVKMKEKGDIPEGYSVSREKKERFSLILESASTNQTSMYLCASSPNVGYEQYFGPGTRLTVT.

The chain uses TRBV7-2 and TRBJ2-2; 7 bases map to TRBD1. The V segment lost 5 bases and the J segment 2 bases; nucleotides outside the gene matches: 5. The germline gives CDR1 SGHTA, CDR2 FQGNSA. CDR3 length: 15 residues. CDR3 nucleotides: TGTGCCAGCAGCCCGCGGACAGGAAACACCGGGGAGCTGTTTTTT. This codes for CASSPRTGNTGELFF.

The chain employs TRBV4-1 and TRBJ2-3, with 8 nucleotides matching TRBD1. This CDR3 has 17 amino acids. V lost 1 base to trimming and J lost 3 bases; unmatched junction nucleotides: 9. The germline gives CDR1 MGHRA, CDR2 YSYEKL. The CDR3 region is CASSQGPGQENTDTQYF. In DNA form, the CDR3 reads TGCGCCAGCAGCCAAGGCCCGGGACAGGAGAATACAGATACGCAGTATTTT.

The chain recombines TRBV11-2 with TRBJ2-5, with TRBD1 matching over 7 bases. The V segment lost 5 bases and the J segment 5 bases; nucleotides outside the gene matches: 2. This CDR3 has 12 amino acids. Germline V gene sequence: CDR1 SGHAT, CDR2 FQNNGV. The CDR3, as DNA: TGTGCCAGCAGCACAGGGGTGGAGACCCAGTACTTC. Translated, it gives CASSTGVETQYF. Complete variable domain (other parts from reference TRBV11-2 and TRBJ2-5): EAGVAQSPRYKIIEKRQSVAFWCNPISGHATLYWYQQILGQGPKLLIQFQNNGVVDDSQLPKDRFSAERLKGVDSTLKIQPAKLEDSAVYLCASSTGVETQYFGPGTRLLVL.

The chain is built from TRBV11-2 and TRBJ2-1; TRBD1 is a possible D gene (6 bases). Germline CDR1 reads SGHAT; CDR2 reads FQNNGV. V was clipped by 6 bases and J by 3 bases, with 18 bases between them. CDR3 size: 16 residues. The CDR3 loop is CASRKPFRGGYNEQFF. As DNA, the CDR3 is TGTGCCAGCAGGAAACCCTTCAGGGGCGGCTACAATGAGCAGTTCTTC.

The chain employs TRBV5-4 and TRBJ1-2; maybe TRBD1 (5 bases). CDR1 and CDR2 from the germline V gene are SGHNT and YYREEE (reference sequence). This CDR3 region has 13 residues. The V end lost 0 bases, the J end lost 9 bases, and 12 bases lay between the germline ends. Here the CDR3 reads CASSLVGGPSYTF. CDR3 DNA: TGTGCCAGCAGCTTGGTGGGGGGACCCAGCTACACCTTC.

The chain couples TRBV11-2 to TRBJ2-7; unclear D gene. Germline loops: CDR1 SGHAT, CDR2 FQNNGV. The V end lost 6 bases, the J end lost 0 bases, and 15 bases lay between the germline ends. CDR3 length equals 15 residues. CDR3 DNA sequence: TGTGCCAGCAGGGTCATGGGTCTCGACTCCTACGAGCAGTACTTC. It is translated as CASRVMGLDSYEQYF.

The J gene is TRBJ2-2, the V gene TRBV13, with D unresolved. The CDR3 consists of 14 residues. V lost 5 bases and J 8 bases, leaving 15 bases between the germline ends. The germline V gene has CDR1 PRHDT and CDR2 FYEKMQ (reference sequence). The CDR3 protein is CASSQYGGMGELFF. CDR3 bases: TGTGCCAGCAGCCAATATGGTGGGATGGGGGAGCTGTTTTTT.

The V gene is TRBV7-8, the J gene TRBJ2-2; either TRBD1 or TRBD2 may supply D (5 bases each). CDR3 size: 13 residues. The V and J ends lost 6 bases and 6 bases respectively, with 11 bases between them. The germline V gene has CDR1 SGHVS and CDR2 FQNEAQ. The CDR3 region is CASRNLGAGELFF. CDR3 nucleotides: TGTGCCAGCAGGAACCTGGGGGCCGGGGAGCTGTTTTTT.

The chain is built from TRBV7-9 and TRBJ2-1, with a possible D match to TRBD2 (6 bases). The CDR3 has 17 residues. V gave up 5 bases and J gave up 3 bases, with 20 bases separating them. Germline CDR1 and CDR2: SEHNR and FQNEAQ (reference sequence). The chain's CDR3 is CASSQGTGLASYNEQFF. As DNA, the CDR3 is TGTGCCAGCAGCCAAGGGACGGGGCTAGCGAGCTACAATGAGCAGTTCTTC.

The chain employs TRBV11-2 and TRBJ2-5; D ambiguous. This CDR3 contains 15 residues. Trimming left V 5 bases short and J 5 bases short, with 18 bases between. The germline gives CDR1 SGHAT, CDR2 FQNNGV. The CDR3, as DNA: TGTGCCAGCAGCCAAAACTGGGAAAAGGGCGAGACCCAGTACTTC. This gives the protein CASSQNWEKGETQYF. Full variable domain (rest looked up from reference TRBV11-2 and TRBJ2-5): EAGVAQSPRYKIIEKRQSVAFWCNPISGHATLYWYQQILGQGPKLLIQFQNNGVVDDSQLPKDRFSAERLKGVDSTLKIQPAKLEDSAVYLCASSQNWEKGETQYFGPGTRLLVL.

The chain recombines TRBV7-3 with TRBJ2-3; the D is unclear. The germline V gene encodes CDR1 SGHTA and CDR2 FQGTGA. This CDR3 comprises 15 residues. V lost 1 base and J 3 bases, leaving 11 bases between the germline ends. The CDR3 reads CASSLIAGGTDTQYF. CDR3 DNA: TGTGCCAGCAGCTTAATCGCAGGCGGAACAGATACGCAGTATTTT.

The gene calls are TRBV19 and TRBJ2-7; D might be TRBD1 (5 bases). The CDR3 consists of 13 residues. Germline values: CDR1 LNHDA, CDR2 SQIVND (reference sequence). Trimming took 7 bases from V and 1 from J, leaving 11 bases between them. As DNA, the CDR3 is TGTGCCAGTACTAGACAGATTTCCTACGAGCAGTACTTC. Its translation is CASTRQISYEQYF.

This sequence joins TRBV28 and TRBJ1-2, with 8 bases aligning to TRBD1. The CDR3 length is 16 residues. V was pared by 6 bases and J by 4 bases, with 13 bases of the junction left unmatched. The germline gives CDR1 MDHEN, CDR2 SYDVKM. As DNA, the CDR3 is TGTGCCAGCAGGAACCCAAGCGGACAGGGAGCCTATGGCTACACCTTC. The encoded protein is CASRNPSGQGAYGYTF.